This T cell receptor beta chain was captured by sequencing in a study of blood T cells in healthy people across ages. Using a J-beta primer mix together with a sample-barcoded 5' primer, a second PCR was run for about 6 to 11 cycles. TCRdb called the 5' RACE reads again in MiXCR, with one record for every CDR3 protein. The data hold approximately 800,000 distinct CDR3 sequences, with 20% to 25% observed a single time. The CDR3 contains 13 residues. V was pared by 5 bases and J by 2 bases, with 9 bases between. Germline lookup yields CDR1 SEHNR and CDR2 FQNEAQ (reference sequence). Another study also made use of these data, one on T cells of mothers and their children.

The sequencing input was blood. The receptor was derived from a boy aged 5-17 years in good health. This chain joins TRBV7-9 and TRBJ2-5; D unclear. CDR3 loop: CASSIGKQETQYF. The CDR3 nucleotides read TGTGCCAGCAGCATAGGAAAACAAGAGACCCAGTACTTC.